This TCR beta chain is from a study of cytomegalovirus exposure and HLA in healthy donors. About this clone: Its target is not known.

Study observations and caveats: Apparent HLA restriction characterized most CMV-associated TCR beta chains in a later analysis.

The V end lost 10 bases, the J end lost 6 bases, and 18 bases lay between the germline ends. The CDR3 consists of 14 residues. CDR1 is SNHLY, CDR2 FYNNEI, per germline. This PCR relied on a set of 60 Vbeta primers and 13 Jbeta primers. TCRdb's table, derived via immunoSEQ multiplex PCR, lists solely in-frame clones and lacks some. Of more than 95,000 clones listed, roughly 81% are singletons. This sequence originates from a woman between 25 and 40 years old in good health and CMV-seronegative. The chain carries TRBV2 and TRBJ1-4; D perhaps matches TRBD1 (6 bases). The sample was PBMCs. The CDR3 DNA reads TGTGCCACCACGAAGGGGGGGGATTATGAAAAACTGTTTTTT. Encoded protein: CATTKGGDYEKLFF.